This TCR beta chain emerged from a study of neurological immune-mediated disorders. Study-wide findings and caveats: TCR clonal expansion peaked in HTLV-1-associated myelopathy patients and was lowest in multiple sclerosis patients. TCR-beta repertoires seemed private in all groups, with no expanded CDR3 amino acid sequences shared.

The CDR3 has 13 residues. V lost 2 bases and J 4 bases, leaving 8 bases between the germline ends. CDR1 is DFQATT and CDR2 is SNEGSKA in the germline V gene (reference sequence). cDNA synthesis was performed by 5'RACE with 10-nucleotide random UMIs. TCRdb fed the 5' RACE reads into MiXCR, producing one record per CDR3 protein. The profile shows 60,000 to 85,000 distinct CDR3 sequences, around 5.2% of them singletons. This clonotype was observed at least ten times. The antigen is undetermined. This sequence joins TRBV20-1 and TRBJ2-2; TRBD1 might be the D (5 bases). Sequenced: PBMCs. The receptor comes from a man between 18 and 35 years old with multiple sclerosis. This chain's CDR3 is CSARPGITGELFF. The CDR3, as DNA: TGCAGTGCTAGACCAGGGATCACCGGGGAGCTGTTTTTT.